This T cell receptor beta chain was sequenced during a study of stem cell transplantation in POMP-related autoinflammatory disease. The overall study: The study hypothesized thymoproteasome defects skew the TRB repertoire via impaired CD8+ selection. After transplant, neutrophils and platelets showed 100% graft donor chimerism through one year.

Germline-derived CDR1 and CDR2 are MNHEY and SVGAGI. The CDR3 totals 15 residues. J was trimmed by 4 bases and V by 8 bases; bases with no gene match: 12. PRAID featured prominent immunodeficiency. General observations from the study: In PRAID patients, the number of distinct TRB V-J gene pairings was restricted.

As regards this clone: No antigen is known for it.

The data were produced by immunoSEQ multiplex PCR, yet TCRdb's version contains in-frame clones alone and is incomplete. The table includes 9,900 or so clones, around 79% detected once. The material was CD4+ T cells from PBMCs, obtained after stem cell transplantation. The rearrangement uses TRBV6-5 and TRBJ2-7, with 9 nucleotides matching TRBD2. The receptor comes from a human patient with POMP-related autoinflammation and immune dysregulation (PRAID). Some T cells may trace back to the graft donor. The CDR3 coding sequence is TGTGCCAGCCTATACGGGGCTAGCGGGAAGTACGAGCAGTACTTC. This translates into CASLYGASGKYEQYF.